This T cell receptor (beta chain) was recorded in a study of preoperative IRX-2 immunotherapy in early breast cancer. The repertoire was sequenced with immunoSEQ multiplex PCR; TCRdb's copy has only in-frame clones and lacks some. The repertoire has roughly 42,000 clones, 60% to 85% of them found once; the top ten carry approximately 1.1%. The length of the CDR3 is 11 residues. Germline loops: CDR1 MRHNA, CDR2 SNTAGT. Trimming removed 10 bases from V and 6 bases from J, with 10 bases in between. Treatment described: preoperative locoregional IRX-2 cytokine immunotherapy. Samples came from a phase Ib trial of preoperative locoregional IRX-2 cytokine immunotherapy.

This chain uses TRBV6-4 with TRBJ2-1; a possible D gene is TRBD2 (5 bases). This receptor was taken from a human donor with breast cancer. Sequenced material: tumor tissue, taken after IRX-2 immunotherapy. The CDR3 DNA reads TGTGCCATCCGAGGGATCAATGAGCAGTTCTTC. Amino acids: CAIRGINEQFF.